These 17 T cell receptor beta chains came from one sample sequenced in a study of T cell responses to AZD1222 COVID-19 vaccine. Produced via immunoSEQ multiplex PCR; TCRdb's table is partial and in-frame only. The data show 150,000 or so clones, approximately 90% seen once. The sample was peripheral blood, taken 28 days after the second AZD1222 dose. These TCRs come from an adult who received the AZD1222 COVID-19 vaccine.

The CDR3 here is CASRKTANEKLFF. The CDR3, as DNA: TGTGCCAGCAGGAAGACAGCGAATGAAAAACTGTTTTTT. The V gene is TRBV2, the J gene TRBJ1-4, with TRBD1 as a possible D gene (5 bases). Germline-derived CDR1 and CDR2 are SNHLY and FYNNEI. The CDR3 runs to 13 residues. Trimming pared 6 bases from V and 5 bases from J, leaving 10 bases between.

This clone is a singleton in its sample. The rearrangement joins TRBV2 to TRBJ2-7; D remains ambiguous. Trimming left V 5 bases short and J 4 bases short, with 6 bases between. The CDR3 contains 11 residues. Germline V lookup: CDR1 SNHLY, CDR2 FYNNEI. The CDR3 nucleotides read TGTGCCAGCAGTCCGTTTTACGAGCAGTACTTC. Protein sequence: CASSPFYEQYF. Variable domain in full (rest from reference TRBV2 and TRBJ2-7): EPEVTQTPSHQVTQMGQEVILRCVPISNHLYFYWYRQILGQKVEFLVSFYNNEISEKSEIFDDQFSVERPDGSNFTLKIRSTKLEDSAMYFCASSPFYEQYFGPGTRLTVT.

The chain is built from TRBV25-1 and TRBJ2-5; 8 nucleotides agree with TRBD1. Germline trimming cut 9 bases from V and 5 bases from J; bases unmatched to any gene: 14. This CDR3 has 15 residues. Germline V gives CDR1 MGHDK, CDR2 SYGVNS. The CDR3 nucleotides read TGTGCCAGTTTACCCCCCGGGACAGGTTCTGAGACCCAGTACTTC. Translation: CASLPPGTGSETQYF. Complete variable domain (other parts from reference TRBV25-1 and TRBJ2-5): EADIYQTPRYLVIGTGKKITLECSQTMGHDKMYWYQQDPGMELHLIHYSYGVNSTEKGDLSSESTVSRIRTEHFPLTLESARPSHTSQYLCASLPPGTGSETQYFGPGTRLLVL.

This sequence joins TRBV11-3 and TRBJ1-2; no clear D. The CDR3 has 15 residues. Trimming left V 0 bases short and J 0 bases short, with 8 bases between. Germline V lookup: CDR1 SGHNT, CDR2 YENEEA. The CDR3 reads CASSLEESSNYGYTF. The CDR3 coding sequence is TGTGCCAGCAGCTTAGAGGAGAGCTCTAACTATGGCTACACCTTC.

The J gene is TRBJ2-1, the V gene TRBV7-8; D call uncertain. In germline, CDR1 is SGHVS, CDR2 FQNEAQ. V was cut by 1 base and J by 5 bases, with 9 bases left in between. The CDR3 covers 14 residues. CDR3 coding DNA: TGTGCCAGCAGCTTAGACCCCCGGCACAATGAGCAGTTCTTC. Translated, it gives CASSLDPRHNEQFF.

The chain recombines TRBV27 with TRBJ2-5, with D tentatively TRBD1 (6 bases). CDR1 is MNHEY and CDR2 is SMNVEV in the germline V gene (reference sequence). The CDR3 runs to 15 residues. V lost 0 bases, J lost 1 base, and 9 bases lay in between. CDR3 region: CASSLSYRVQETQYF. The CDR3 nucleotides read TGTGCCAGCAGTTTATCATACAGGGTCCAAGAGACCCAGTACTTC.

The CDR3 nucleotides read TGCGCCAGCAGCCAAGATGGGACAGGGCTGAACACTGAAGCTTTCTTT. It encodes CASSQDGTGLNTEAFF. This chain uses TRBV4-3 with TRBJ1-1; 9 nucleotides agree with TRBD1. The CDR3 loop spans 16 amino acids. Germline trimming cut 0 bases from V and 0 bases from J; bases unmatched to any gene: 2. CDR1 and CDR2 from the germline V gene are LGHNA and YSLEER.

This chain joins TRBV19 and TRBJ1-1; the D is unclear. Trimming pared 2 bases from V and 2 bases from J, leaving 12 bases between. The CDR3 consists of 15 residues. The germline V gene has CDR1 LNHDA and CDR2 SQIVND (reference sequence). The CDR3, as DNA: TGTGCCAGTAGTATACAGGTTGGTTCCAACACTGAAGCTTTCTTT. Translated: CASSIQVGSNTEAFF.

The chain couples TRBV5-1 to TRBJ2-3; 14 positions agree with TRBD2. CDR1 is SGHRS, CDR2 YFSETQ, per germline. The V and J ends lost 3 bases and 0 bases, in that order; junction bases with no gene match: 9. This CDR3 has 19 residues. The CDR3 spells CASSSGLAGGILSTDTQYF. The CDR3 DNA follows: TGCGCCAGCAGCTCAGGACTAGCGGGAGGTATATTAAGCACAGATACGCAGTATTTT.

This chain links TRBV7-9 with TRBJ2-7, with 7 bases that match TRBD2. Trimming took 6 bases from V and 7 from J; bases not matched to a gene: 3. Germline CDR1 SEHNR, CDR2 FQNEAQ (reference sequence). The length of the CDR3 is 11 residues. CDR3: CASRGEGEQYF. DNA for the CDR3: TGTGCCAGCAGGGGGGAGGGAGAGCAGTACTTC.

The chain links TRBV3-1 (or the pseudogene TRBV3-2) to TRBJ1-1; weak D call: TRBD1 (5 bases). V was shortened by 2 bases and J by 5 bases, with 9 bases between the two germline ends. Germline V CDR1 and CDR2: LGHDT, YNNKEL (reference sequence). The CDR3 sequence is 13 residues long. CDR3: CASSQRGRTEAFF. The CDR3 DNA reads as TGTGCCAGCAGCCAAAGGGGAAGGACTGAAGCTTTCTTT.

In DNA, the CDR3 is TGTGCCAGCAGGGTAGCGGGGGGACCGGGAGTGACTGAGCAGTTCTTC. Its translation: CASRVAGGPGVTEQFF. The genes are TRBV5-5 and TRBJ2-1; TRBD2 matches at 10 bases. V was pared by 5 bases and J by 9 bases, with 14 bases of the junction left unmatched. The CDR3 totals 16 residues. Per germline, CDR1 SGHKS and CDR2 YYEKEE (reference sequence).

The V gene is TRBV5-4, the J gene TRBJ1-6; D call uncertain. V was trimmed by 5 bases and J by 5 bases, leaving 8 bases between them. The CDR3 has 13 residues. Germline assignment: CDR1 SGHNT and CDR2 YYREEE (reference sequence). The CDR3 region has the DNA TGTGCCAGCAGGATAAGTAATAATTCACCCCTCCACTTT. Translated: CASRISNNSPLHF.

The chain links TRBV27 to TRBJ2-1; D is unclear. The CDR3 is 12 amino acids. The ends were cut back, 8 bases at V and 7 bases at J, with 12 bases in the middle. Germline V CDR1 and CDR2: MNHEY, SMNVEV (reference sequence). The CDR3 region is CASGIVGNEQFF. The CDR3 nucleotides read TGTGCCAGCGGCATTGTGGGGAATGAGCAGTTCTTC.

V and J are TRBV19 and TRBJ1-2; no clear D gene. The CDR3 is 15 amino acids. The germline V and J ends were trimmed by 1 base and 0 bases, with 9 bases remaining between them. The V gene's germline CDR1 is LNHDA and CDR2 SQIVND (reference sequence). The CDR3 nucleotides are TGTGCCAGTAGTATAGGGCCGGGAACTAACTATGGCTACACCTTC. As protein: CASSIGPGTNYGYTF.

This clone has just one count. The rearrangement uses TRBV5-1 and TRBJ2-5, with 7 bases that match TRBD1. The CDR3 contains 15 residues. CDR1 and CDR2 from the germline V gene are SGHRS and YFSETQ. V lost 4 bases, J lost 5 bases, and 11 bases stayed unmatched. CDR3 sequence: CASSQGVLSGETQYF. The CDR3 bases are TGCGCCAGCAGCCAGGGGGTCCTATCCGGGGAGACCCAGTACTTC.

CDR3 region: CASSQDYSPSRASGNTIYF. CDR3 coding DNA: TGCGCCAGCAGCCAAGATTATAGCCCCTCGAGAGCTTCTGGAAACACCATATATTTT. The chain links TRBV4-3 to TRBJ1-3, with no clear D. V shed 0 bases and J shed 1 base, with 19 bases lying between them. From germline, CDR1 is LGHNA and CDR2 YSLEER. This CDR3 contains 19 residues.